Each of the 2 T cell receptor beta chains below was sequenced from the same sample in a study of blood T cell repertoires in COVID-19. Here immunoSEQ multiplex PCR was the method, and the copy in TCRdb shows in-frame clones only, minus some. The sample carries around 380,000 clones, over 75% recorded once. The sequenced sample consisted of PBMCs or T cells enriched from blood (not recorded which). The source is a man in his thirties or forties who had recovered from COVID-19.

The chain has TRBV5-1 and TRBJ1-1; 7 bases line up with TRBD1. The length of the CDR3 is 15 residues. V lost 2 bases to trimming and J lost 4 bases; unmatched junction nucleotides: 8. Looked up from germline, CDR1 is SGHRS and CDR2 is YFSETQ. The CDR3 here is CASSLQTGVGTEAFF. Here the CDR3 DNA reads TGCGCCAGCAGCTTACAAACAGGGGTAGGCACTGAAGCTTTCTTT. Together with reference TRBV5-1 and TRBJ1-1, the CDR3 gives the full variable domain: KAGVTQTPRYLIKTRGQQVTLSCSPISGHRSVSWYQQTPGQGLQFLFEYFSETQRNKGNFPGRFSGRQFSNSRSEMNVSTLELGDSALYLCASSLQTGVGTEAFFGQGTRLTVV.

The chain carries TRBV2 and TRBJ2-7, with TRBD1 identical over 7 bases. Germline V CDR1 and CDR2: SNHLY, FYNNEI. This CDR3 is built from 13 residues. The V segment lost 6 bases and the J segment 3 bases; nucleotides outside the gene matches: 5. The CDR3 nucleotides read TGTGCCAGCAGCGTGGACAGGAGCTACGAGCAGTACTTC. Its protein product is CASSVDRSYEQYF.